Below, 26 T cell receptor beta chains from the same sample are listed, as sequenced in a study of CD8 T cells in Susac syndrome. With random hexamers, reverse transcription was performed on about 0.5 to 1 ug of RNA. TCRdb called the immunoSEQ multiplex PCR reads again in MiXCR, with one record for every CDR3 protein. The data hold some 260,000 distinct CDR3 sequences, with more than 75% observed a single time. The sample taken for sequencing was CD8+ T cells from PBMCs. These receptors originate from a human donor with multiple sclerosis.

The chain links TRBV27 to TRBJ1-2; TRBD1 agrees at 8 bases. The V segment lost 5 bases and the J segment 3 bases; nucleotides outside the gene matches: 5. CDR3 size: 14 residues. From germline, CDR1 is MNHEY and CDR2 SMNVEV (reference sequence). CDR3 sequence: CASSERTGYYGYTF. The CDR3 DNA reads TGTGCCAGCAGTGAACGGACAGGGTACTATGGCTACACCTTC.

The rearrangement links TRBV6-1 to TRBJ1-6; D remains ambiguous. Per germline, CDR1 MNHNS and CDR2 SASEGT. Trimming pared 0 bases from V and 7 bases from J, leaving 13 bases between. The CDR3 spans 16 residues. CDR3 loop: CASSEASGFGNSPLHF. The CDR3, as DNA: TGTGCCAGCAGTGAAGCATCAGGATTTGGGAATTCACCCCTCCACTTT.

This clonotype was seen more than once but under ten times. CDR3 sequence reads: CASSWDRTYEQYF. The CDR3 DNA is TGTGCCAGCAGCTGGGACAGGACCTACGAGCAGTACTTC. This chain connects TRBV5-6 to TRBJ2-7; TRBD1 matches at 8 bases. With 3 bases clipped from V and 2 bases from J, the junction kept 1 base outside the gene matches. CDR1 SGHDT and CDR2 YYEEEE come from the germline V gene. This CDR3 is 13 amino acids long.

The chain recombines TRBV27 with TRBJ1-5; 7 bases are a match to TRBD1. The CDR3 contains 14 residues. V lost 2 bases to trimming and J lost 4 bases; unmatched junction nucleotides: 2. Germline assignment: CDR1 MNHEY and CDR2 SMNVEV (reference sequence). This CDR3 reads CASSLVQGNQPQHF. CDR3 in DNA: TGTGCCAGCAGTTTAGTACAGGGGAATCAGCCCCAGCATTTT.

The V and J genes are TRBV3-1 and TRBJ2-4; perhaps TRBD2 as D (5 bases). V was pared by 0 bases and J by 8 bases, with 8 bases between. In germline, CDR1 is LGHDT, CDR2 YNNKEL (reference sequence). The CDR3 spans 13 residues. CDR3 residues: CASSQDLEDIQYF. The CDR3 region has the DNA TGTGCCAGCAGCCAAGATCTGGAGGACATTCAGTACTTC.

The rearrangement links TRBV5-1 to TRBJ2-5; possible D gene TRBD2, 6 bases. This CDR3 comprises 13 residues. Trimming pared 4 bases from V and 4 bases from J, leaving 11 bases between. CDR1 and CDR2 (germline): SGHRS, YFSETQ. The CDR3 DNA is TGCGCCAGCAGCAAAACTAGCAGAGAGACCCAGTACTTC. Translation gives CASSKTSRETQYF.

This chain uses TRBV9 with TRBJ1-5; D is uncertain. Germline V gene data show CDR1 as SGDLS and CDR2 as YYNGEE. The CDR3 is 14 residues long. The V end lost 3 bases, the J end lost 4 bases, and 11 bases lay between the germline ends. As DNA, the CDR3 is TGTGCCAGCAGCGCAGAATCAGCTAATCAGCCCCAGCATTTT. It codes for CASSAESANQPQHF. Filled out from reference TRBV9 and TRBJ1-5, the complete variable domain reads DSGVTQTPKHLITATGQRVTLRCSPRSGDLSVYWYQQSLDQGLQFLIQYYNGEERAKGNILERFSAQQFPDLHSELNLSSLELGDSALYFCASSAESANQPQHFGDGTRLSIL.

The rearrangement links TRBV27 to TRBJ1-3; D is perhaps TRBD1 (5 bases). Germline V gene data show CDR1 as MNHEY and CDR2 as SMNVEV (reference sequence). This CDR3 contains 16 residues. Trimming pared 6 bases from V and 2 bases from J, leaving 17 bases between. CDR3 protein: CASRLHSDSPGNTIYF. CDR3 DNA: TGTGCCAGCAGGCTCCATAGCGACAGCCCTGGAAACACCATATATTTT.

The chain has TRBV10-3 and TRBJ2-1; D remains ambiguous. V gave up 0 bases and J gave up 8 bases, with 11 bases separating them. This CDR3 is 14 amino acids long. Germline CDR1 and CDR2: ENHRY and SYGVKD. For the CDR3, the DNA is TGTGCCATCAGTGAGTCGCAAGTAGCCGATGAGCAGTTCTTC. This encodes CAISESQVADEQFF.

The rearrangement joins TRBV7-3 to TRBJ2-7; 9 bases fit TRBD1. Trimming took 5 bases from V and 5 from J; bases not matched to a gene: 4. Germline V CDR1 and CDR2: SGHTA, FQGTGA. The CDR3 is made up of 13 amino acids. The DNA of the CDR3 is TGTGCCAGCAGCACGGACAGGGGACACGAGCAGTACTTC. Its translation: CASSTDRGHEQYF.

The rearrangement links TRBV27 to TRBJ1-5, with D possibly matching TRBD1 (5 bases). V was trimmed by 0 bases and J by 5 bases, leaving 14 bases between them. The CDR3 is 16 residues long. CDR1 MNHEY and CDR2 SMNVEV come from the germline V gene (reference sequence). CDR3 bases: TGTGCCAGCAGTTTATCGGTAGGGGACTCGGATCAGCCCCAGCATTTT. This sequence encodes CASSLSVGDSDQPQHF.

The rearrangement links TRBV11-1 to TRBJ1-2, with 12 bases that match TRBD1. V trimming: 4 bases; J trimming: 4 bases; junction bases outside the gene matches: 19. The CDR3 is 20 amino acids. Germline CDR1 is SGHAT and CDR2 is FQDESV (reference sequence). The CDR3 here is CASSSPRPGTGTGGLYGYTF. DNA for the CDR3: TGTGCCAGCAGCTCCCCCCGCCCCGGAACCGGGACAGGGGGCCTCTATGGCTACACCTTC.

The chain has TRBV27 and TRBJ2-7, with 8 bases that match TRBD2. With V trimmed by 2 bases and J by 6 bases, 6 bases remained unmatched. This CDR3 is 14 amino acids long. CDR1 MNHEY and CDR2 SMNVEV come from the germline V gene (reference sequence). CDR3 in DNA: TGTGCCAGCAGTTTACCCGGGAGGGAAGGCGAGCAGTACTTC. Protein: CASSLPGREGEQYF.

V is TRBV28 and J is TRBJ2-7; 12 bases are a match to TRBD2. V lost 2 bases and J lost 0; bases outside the gene matches: 2. The CDR3 extends over 16 amino acids. Germline CDR1 is MDHEN and CDR2 is SYDVKM. The CDR3: CASSLILAGGSYEQYF. CDR3 DNA sequence: TGTGCCAGCAGTTTAATACTAGCGGGAGGCTCCTACGAGCAGTACTTC.

This chain joins TRBV9 and TRBJ1-2; D may be TRBD1 (5 bases). The V end lost 3 bases, the J end lost 6 bases, and 18 bases lay between the germline ends. This CDR3 has 15 amino acids. Germline CDR1 reads SGDLS; CDR2 reads YYNGEE. For the CDR3, the DNA is TGTGCCAGCAGCGGACAAGGGACCGCGGGTGATGGCTACACCTTC. It encodes CASSGQGTAGDGYTF.

Only a few counts were recorded for this clonotype. The genes are TRBV7-8 and TRBJ2-7; 10 nucleotides agree with TRBD1. The CDR3 has 16 residues. J was trimmed by 1 base and V by 0 bases; bases with no gene match: 3. Germline-derived CDR1 and CDR2 are SGHVS and FQNEAQ. This CDR3 is CASSLAWDRGSYEQYF. The CDR3 nucleotides read TGTGCCAGCAGCTTAGCGTGGGACAGGGGTTCCTACGAGCAGTACTTC.

The gene calls are TRBV7-3 and TRBJ2-3, with D hard to call. CDR1 and CDR2 (germline): SGHTA, FQGTGA. Trimming pared 5 bases from V and 6 bases from J, leaving 18 bases between. This CDR3 has 15 residues. CDR3 region: CASSPNFEVGDTQYF. CDR3 nucleotides: TGTGCCAGCAGCCCTAACTTCGAGGTCGGGGATACGCAGTATTTT.

The chain recombines TRBV19 with TRBJ2-7, with D perhaps TRBD2 (5 bases). The CDR3 extends over 14 amino acids. Germline CDR1 and CDR2: LNHDA and SQIVND (reference sequence). The V and J ends lost 3 bases and 3 bases respectively, with 12 bases between them. Here the CDR3 reads CASSISGESYEQYF. The CDR3 DNA reads TGTGCCAGTAGTATCAGCGGAGAGAGCTACGAGCAGTACTTC.

This clonotype has only a few counts. This chain connects TRBV7-9 to TRBJ1-5; possibly TRBD1 for D (6 bases). Germline V gives CDR1 SEHNR, CDR2 FQNEAQ (reference sequence). The CDR3 is 11 residues long. The germline V and J ends were trimmed by 5 bases and 11 bases, with 10 bases remaining between them. This CDR3 reads CASSGRGTQHF. In DNA form, the CDR3 reads TGTGCCAGCAGCGGTAGGGGGACCCAGCATTTT.

This chain joins TRBV20-1 and TRBJ2-7; D ambiguous. CDR1 and CDR2 (germline): DFQATT, SNEGSKA (reference sequence). The germline V and J ends were trimmed by 3 bases and 0 bases, with 12 bases remaining between them. The CDR3 is 14 amino acids. CDR3 DNA: TGCAGTGCTAGCGGAAGCTTAAGCTCCTACGAGCAGTACTTC. Translating it yields CSASGSLSSYEQYF.

This clonotype came up a few times. The CDR3 is CASSLDTDGSYEQYF. The CDR3 region has the DNA TGTGCCAGCAGCCTCGACACGGACGGCTCCTACGAGCAGTACTTC. The chain combines TRBV6-6 with TRBJ2-7; the D is unclear. The CDR3 totals 15 residues. Germline V gives CDR1 MNHNY, CDR2 SVGAGI (reference sequence). V was trimmed by 6 bases and J by 0 bases, leaving 15 bases between them.

This sequence joins TRBV13 and TRBJ2-1, with D possibly being TRBD2 (6 bases). The CDR3 is made up of 20 amino acids. CDR1 is PRHDT and CDR2 is FYEKMQ in the germline V gene (reference sequence). With 5 bases removed from V and 0 bases from J, the gap between germline ends came to 26 bases. The CDR3 bases are TGTGCCAGCAGCCCGATGACTAGTGTGGTCTTATTGAGCTCCTACAATGAGCAGTTCTTC. This encodes CASSPMTSVVLLSSYNEQFF. Drawing the rest from reference TRBV13 and TRBJ2-1, the complete variable domain is AAGVIQSPRHLIKEKRETATLKCYPIPRHDTVYWYQQGPGQDPQFLISFYEKMQSDKGSIPDRFSAQQFSDYHSELNMSSLELGDSALYFCASSPMTSVVLLSSYNEQFFGPGTRLTVL.

V and J are TRBV27 and TRBJ1-2, with D hard to call. The V end lost 4 bases, the J end lost 1 base, and 16 bases lay between the germline ends. This CDR3 has 16 residues. The germline gives CDR1 MNHEY, CDR2 SMNVEV (reference sequence). The DNA of the CDR3 is TGTGCCAGCAGTTCCCAGTCAAAATCGGTTAACTATGGCTACACCTTC. Translation: CASSSQSKSVNYGYTF.

This chain uses TRBV5-1 with TRBJ2-4, with 7 bases aligning to TRBD1. V lost 4 bases to trimming and J lost 0 bases; unmatched junction nucleotides: 25. The length of the CDR3 is 22 residues. Looked up from germline, CDR1 is SGHRS and CDR2 is YFSETQ. CDR3 coding DNA: TGCGCCAGCAGCGCCGTTATTCTGACAGGGAAGGTCACTGACCTAGCCAAAAACATTCAGTACTTC. This codes for CASSAVILTGKVTDLAKNIQYF.

The genes are TRBV7-9 and TRBJ1-1; D is ambiguous. CDR1 SEHNR and CDR2 FQNEAQ come from the germline V gene (reference sequence). V was cut by 1 base and J by 1 base, with 10 bases left in between. The CDR3 runs 15 residues. CDR3 nucleotide sequence: TGTGCCAGCAGCTTAGAGGAGAGGTCGAACACTGAAGCTTTCTTT. It encodes CASSLEERSNTEAFF.

CDR3 region: CASSPRPGLAADTQYF. The DNA of the CDR3 is TGCGCCAGCAGCCCCCGGCCGGGACTAGCGGCCGATACGCAGTATTTT. The chain couples TRBV5-1 to TRBJ2-3; TRBD2 matches 11 bases. V shed 4 bases, J shed 6 bases, and the junction held 10 bases outside the gene matches. The CDR3 covers 16 residues. Germline V lookup: CDR1 SGHRS, CDR2 YFSETQ.